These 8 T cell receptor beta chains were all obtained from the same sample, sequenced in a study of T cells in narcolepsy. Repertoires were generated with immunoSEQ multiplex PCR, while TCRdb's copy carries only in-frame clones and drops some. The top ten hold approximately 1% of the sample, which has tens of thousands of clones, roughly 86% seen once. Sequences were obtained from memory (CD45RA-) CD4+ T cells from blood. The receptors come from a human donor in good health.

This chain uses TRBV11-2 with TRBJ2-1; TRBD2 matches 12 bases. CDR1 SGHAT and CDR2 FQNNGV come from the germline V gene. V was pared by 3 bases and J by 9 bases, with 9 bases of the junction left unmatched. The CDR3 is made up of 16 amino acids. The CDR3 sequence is CASSLPSGGAFVEQFF. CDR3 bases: TGTGCCAGCAGCTTGCCTAGCGGGGGGGCTTTCGTTGAGCAGTTCTTC.

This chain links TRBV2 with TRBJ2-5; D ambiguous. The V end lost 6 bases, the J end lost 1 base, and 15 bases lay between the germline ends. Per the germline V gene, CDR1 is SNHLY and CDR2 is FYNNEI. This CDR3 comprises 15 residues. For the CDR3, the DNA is TGTGCCAGCAGCTTGGTTCCCGCCAGCCAAGAGACCCAGTACTTC. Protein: CASSLVPASQETQYF.

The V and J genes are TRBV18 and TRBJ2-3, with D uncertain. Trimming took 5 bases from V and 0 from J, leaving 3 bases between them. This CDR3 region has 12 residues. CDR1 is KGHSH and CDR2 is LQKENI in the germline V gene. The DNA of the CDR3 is TGTGCCAGCTCAGAAAGCACAGATACGCAGTATTTT. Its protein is CASSESTDTQYF.

For the CDR3, the DNA is TGTGCCAGCAGCCTACAAGGGGCCTACGAGCAGTACTTC. Its protein product is CASSLQGAYEQYF. This chain links TRBV7-9 with TRBJ2-5; D may be TRBD1 (5 bases). The end of the DNA aligns better with TRBJ2-7, so the J call may be wrong. In germline, CDR1 is SEHNR, CDR2 FQNEAQ (reference sequence). The CDR3 extends over 13 amino acids.

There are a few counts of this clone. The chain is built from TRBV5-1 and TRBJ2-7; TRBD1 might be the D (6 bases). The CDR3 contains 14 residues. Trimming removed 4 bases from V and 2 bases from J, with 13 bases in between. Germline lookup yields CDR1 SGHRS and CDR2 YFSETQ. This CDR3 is CASSLLGGTYEQYF. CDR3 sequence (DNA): TGCGCCAGCAGCCTTTTAGGGGGAACCTACGAGCAGTACTTC.

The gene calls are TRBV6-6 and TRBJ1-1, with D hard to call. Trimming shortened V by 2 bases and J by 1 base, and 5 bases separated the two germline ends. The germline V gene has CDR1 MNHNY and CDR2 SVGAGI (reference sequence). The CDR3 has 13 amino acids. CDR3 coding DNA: TGTGCCAGCAGTTACGGCAAGAACACTGAAGCTTTCTTT. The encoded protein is CASSYGKNTEAFF.

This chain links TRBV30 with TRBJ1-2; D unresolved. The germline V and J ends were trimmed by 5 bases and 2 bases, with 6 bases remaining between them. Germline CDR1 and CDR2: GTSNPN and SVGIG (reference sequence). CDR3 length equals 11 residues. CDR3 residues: CAWGSNYGYTF. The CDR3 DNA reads TGTGCCTGGGGGAGCAACTATGGCTACACCTTC.

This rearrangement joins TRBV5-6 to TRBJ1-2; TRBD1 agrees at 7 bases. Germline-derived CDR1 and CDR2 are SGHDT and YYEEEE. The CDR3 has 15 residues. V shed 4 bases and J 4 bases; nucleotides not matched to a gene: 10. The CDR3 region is CASSLGTASGYGYTF. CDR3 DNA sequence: TGTGCCAGCAGCCTTGGGACAGCGTCCGGCTATGGCTACACCTTC.